This entry features one TCR beta chain sequence. This record comes from a study of CD8 T cells in Susac syndrome. This CDR3 is built from 14 residues. Trimming took off 7 bases at V and 3 bases at J, with 15 bases between the two ends. CDR1 and CDR2 from the germline V gene are SEHNR and FQNEAQ (reference sequence). Random-hexamer reverse transcription was applied to about 0.45 to 1 ug RNA. Via MiXCR, TCRdb re-called the immunoSEQ multiplex PCR reads, giving one row per CDR3 protein. The sample contains 65,000 to 75,000 distinct CDR3 sequences, roughly 94% of which appear only once. FACS enriched CD8+ TEMRA cells, while bulk CD8+ and CD4+ were negatively isolated.

This rearrangement joins TRBV7-9 to TRBJ2-5; D may be TRBD1 or TRBD2 (5 bases each). This TCR came from a human donor in good health. Sample: CD8+ T cells from PBMCs. The CDR3 nucleotides are TGTGCCAGCATGGGACCGGGGCTGAAAGAGACCCAGTACTTC. Translated: CASMGPGLKETQYF.